The 14 T cell receptor beta chains in this list originate from one sample, sequenced in a study of sequential checkpoint blockade in melanoma. The protocol was immunoSEQ multiplex PCR, while the TCRdb copy is restricted to in-frame clones and leaves out a portion. The sample contains 25,000 to 35,000 clones, about 89% of which appear only once. Documented treatment: randomized to nivolumab then ipilimumab (arm A) or the reverse (arm B). This specimen was CD8+ T cells sorted from blood (inferred from file names), taken from a patient given nivolumab and ipilimumab in sequence. Receptors were obtained from a human donor with melanoma.

The chain couples TRBV2 to TRBJ2-1; TRBD2 matches at 9 bases. V lost 6 bases to trimming and J lost 1 base; unmatched junction nucleotides: 7. Per the germline V gene, CDR1 is SNHLY and CDR2 is FYNNEI. The CDR3 contains 16 residues. DNA of the CDR3: TGTGCCAGCAGAGATAGCGGGGGAGGATCCTACAATGAGCAGTTCTTC. It is translated as CASRDSGGGSYNEQFF.

This clone was recorded a few times. The chain employs TRBV14 and TRBJ1-3; unclear D gene. This CDR3 spans 17 amino acids. Germline V gene lookup returns CDR1 SGHDN and CDR2 FVKESK. The germline V and J ends were trimmed by 1 base and 0 bases, with 13 bases remaining between them. Written as DNA, the CDR3 is TGTGCCAGCAGCCAAGTTTCGGTCGGGAGCTCTGGAAACACCATATATTTT. Encoded protein: CASSQVSVGSSGNTIYF.

The rearrangement links TRBV9 to TRBJ2-2, with D maybe TRBD2 (6 bases). The V end was cut by 2 bases, the J end by 6 bases, with 8 bases between. The CDR3 is 13 amino acids. Germline lookup yields CDR1 SGDLS and CDR2 YYNGEE. In DNA, the CDR3 is TGTGCCAGCAGCGTTGGGACTGCCGGGGAGCTGTTTTTT. Amino acid sequence: CASSVGTAGELFF. Using reference TRBV9 and TRBJ2-2 for the parts outside the CDR3, the full variable domain is DSGVTQTPKHLITATGQRVTLRCSPRSGDLSVYWYQQSLDQGLQFLIQYYNGEERAKGNILERFSAQQFPDLHSELNLSSLELGDSALYFCASSVGTAGELFFGEGSRLTVL.

The chain joins TRBV15 to TRBJ2-5; D is perhaps TRBD1 (6 bases). Germline CDR1 and CDR2: LNHNV and YYDKDF (reference sequence). V shed 4 bases and J shed 4 bases, with 13 bases lying between them. The CDR3 runs to 14 residues. The CDR3 DNA is TGTGCCACCAGCAAAATACAGGGTCGAGAGACCCAGTACTTC. Its translation is CATSKIQGRETQYF.

This clone was seen just once. The chain is built from TRBV5-6 and TRBJ2-1, with 7 bases aligning to TRBD2. V lost 6 bases to trimming and J lost 8 bases; unmatched junction nucleotides: 11. The CDR3 has 14 residues. Looked up from germline, CDR1 is SGHDT and CDR2 is YYEEEE. The CDR3 region is CASTFPMGGDEQFF. In nucleotides, the CDR3 is TGTGCCAGCACCTTCCCAATGGGGGGGGATGAGCAGTTCTTC.

This clone has just one count. The CDR3 sequence: CASSQGLGNQPQHF. CDR3 sequence (DNA): TGTGCCAGCAGCCAAGGACTTGGCAATCAGCCCCAGCATTTT. This chain connects TRBV4-2 to TRBJ1-5, with D hard to call. The ends were cut back, 1 base at V and 2 bases at J, with 6 bases in the middle. The CDR3 consists of 14 residues. CDR1 is LGHNA, CDR2 YNFKEQ, per germline.

This chain uses TRBV10-3 with TRBJ2-7; TRBD2 might be the D (6 bases). V was clipped by 0 bases and J by 2 bases, with 8 bases between them. Germline loops: CDR1 ENHRY, CDR2 SYGVKD. The length of the CDR3 is 14 residues. The CDR3 reads CAISESGGPYEQYV. The CDR3 DNA is TGTGCCATCAGTGAGTCCGGGGGACCCTACGAGCAGTACGTC.

The rearrangement joins TRBV27 to TRBJ1-3; no clear D gene. CDR1 and CDR2 from the germline V gene are MNHEY and SMNVEV (reference sequence). The CDR3 consists of 15 residues. Trimming removed 4 bases at V and 4 bases at J, with 14 bases between. The CDR3, as DNA: TGTGCCAGCAGTTCCGCCGGGGTAACAGGAAACACCATATATTTT. Encoded protein: CASSSAGVTGNTIYF.

The V and J genes are TRBV5-1 and TRBJ2-5; TRBD2 agrees at 7 bases. In germline, CDR1 is SGHRS, CDR2 YFSETQ. The CDR3 is made up of 17 amino acids. V lost 0 bases, J lost 1 base, and 9 bases stayed unmatched. The DNA for the CDR3 is TGCGCCAGCAGCTTGGGGGGGGGACTGCTTACCCAAGAGACCCAGTACTTC. This encodes CASSLGGGLLTQETQYF.

J is TRBJ2-7 and V is TRBV7-8, with a weak D call TRBD2 (6 bases). Germline V lookup: CDR1 SGHVS, CDR2 FQNEAQ. The CDR3 totals 14 residues. V was cut by 7 bases and J by 0 bases, with 13 bases left in between. The CDR3 nucleotides are TGTGCCAGCACTTCACTGGGGGGCTCCTACGAGCAGTACTTC. Amino acids: CASTSLGGSYEQYF. Full variable domain (rest looked up from reference TRBV7-8 and TRBJ2-7): GAGVSQSPRYKVAKRGQDVALRCDPISGHVSLFWYQQALGQGPEFLTYFQNEAQLDKSGLPSDRFFAERPEGSVSTLKIQRTQQEDSAVYLCASTSLGGSYEQYFGPGTRLTVT.

The chain employs TRBV9 and TRBJ2-1, with 10 positions matching TRBD2. Germline V gives CDR1 SGDLS, CDR2 YYNGEE. With V trimmed by 2 bases and J by 8 bases, 13 bases remained unmatched. This CDR3 has 17 residues. Here the CDR3 reads CASSVSSGTSVGDEQFF. In nucleotides, the CDR3 is TGTGCCAGCAGCGTCTCCTCCGGGACTAGCGTGGGAGATGAGCAGTTCTTC.

There are a few counts of this clone. The chain joins TRBV6-1 to TRBJ2-7, with a possible D match to TRBD1 (5 bases). V was shortened by 2 bases and J by 0 bases, with 11 bases between the two germline ends. The V gene's germline CDR1 is MNHNS and CDR2 SASEGT. The length of the CDR3 is 15 residues. CDR3 nucleotide sequence: TGTGCCAGCAGTGAATCTCTTAGGGGCTCCTACGAGCAGTACGTC. Translating it yields CASSESLRGSYEQYV.

The rearrangement uses TRBV4-3 and TRBJ2-7, with TRBD2 identical over 8 bases. The V and J ends lost 0 bases and 0 bases, in that order; junction bases with no gene match: 7. The germline V gene has CDR1 LGHNA and CDR2 YSLEER. CDR3 length: 17 residues. The CDR3 nucleotides are TGCGCCAGCAGCCAAGATGGTGGCGGGGGGAGCTCCTACGAGCAGTACTTC. It yields the protein CASSQDGGGGSSYEQYF.

This clone was counted between two and nine times. The chain links TRBV6-5 to TRBJ1-2; 7 positions agree with TRBD1. The J segment lost 4 bases and the V segment lost 6 bases, leaving 5 bases of the junction unmatched. Germline-derived CDR1 and CDR2 are MNHEY and SVGAGI. CDR3 length: 13 residues. CDR3 amino acids: CASSFGTAYGYTF. CDR3 nucleotides: TGTGCCAGCAGCTTCGGGACAGCCTATGGCTACACCTTC.